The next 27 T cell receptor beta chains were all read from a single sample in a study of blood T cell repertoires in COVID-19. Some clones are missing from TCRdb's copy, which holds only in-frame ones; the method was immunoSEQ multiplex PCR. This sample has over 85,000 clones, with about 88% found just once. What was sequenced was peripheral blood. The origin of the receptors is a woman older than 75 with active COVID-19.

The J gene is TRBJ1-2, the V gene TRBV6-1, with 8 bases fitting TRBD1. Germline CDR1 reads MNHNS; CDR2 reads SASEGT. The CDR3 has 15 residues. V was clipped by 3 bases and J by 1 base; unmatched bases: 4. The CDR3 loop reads CASSDGRGLNYGYTF. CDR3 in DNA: TGTGCCAGCAGTGATGGCAGGGGGCTTAACTATGGCTACACCTTC.

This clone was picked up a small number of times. CDR3 region: CASSRETGYGYTF. CDR3 sequence (DNA): TGTGCCAGCAGCCGCGAGACAGGCTATGGCTACACCTTC. The J gene is TRBJ1-2, the V gene TRBV5-4, with D possibly TRBD1 on 6 matching bases. This CDR3 has 13 amino acids. V lost 4 bases, J lost 4 bases, and 11 bases lay in between. Germline values: CDR1 SGHNT, CDR2 YYREEE (reference sequence).

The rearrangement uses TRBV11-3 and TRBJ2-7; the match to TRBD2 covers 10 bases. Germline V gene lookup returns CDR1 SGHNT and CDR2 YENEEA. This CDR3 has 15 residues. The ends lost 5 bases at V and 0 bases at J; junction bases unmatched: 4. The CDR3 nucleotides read TGTGCCAGCAGCCCCGCTAGCGGGAGCTCCTACGAGCAGTACTTC. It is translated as CASSPASGSSYEQYF.

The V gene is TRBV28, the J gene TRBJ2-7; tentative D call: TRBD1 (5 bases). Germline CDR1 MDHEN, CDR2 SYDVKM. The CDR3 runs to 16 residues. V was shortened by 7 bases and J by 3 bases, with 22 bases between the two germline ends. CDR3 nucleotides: TGTGCCAGCAAGCCGGCCATAGGTAGGGGCGGCTACGAGCAGTACTTC. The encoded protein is CASKPAIGRGGYEQYF.

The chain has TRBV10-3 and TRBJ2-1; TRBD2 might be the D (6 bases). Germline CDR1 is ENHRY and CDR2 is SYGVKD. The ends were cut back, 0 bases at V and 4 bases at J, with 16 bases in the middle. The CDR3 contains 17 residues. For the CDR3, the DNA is TGTGCCATCAGTGAGTCTCGGGCGGGGATGATGTACAATGAGCAGTTCTTC. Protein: CAISESRAGMMYNEQFF.

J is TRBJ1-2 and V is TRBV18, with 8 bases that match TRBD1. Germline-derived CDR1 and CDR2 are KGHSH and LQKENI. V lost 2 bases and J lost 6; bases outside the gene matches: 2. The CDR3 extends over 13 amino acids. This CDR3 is CASSPTGGNGYTF. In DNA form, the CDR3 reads TGTGCCAGCTCACCAACAGGGGGGAATGGCTACACCTTC.

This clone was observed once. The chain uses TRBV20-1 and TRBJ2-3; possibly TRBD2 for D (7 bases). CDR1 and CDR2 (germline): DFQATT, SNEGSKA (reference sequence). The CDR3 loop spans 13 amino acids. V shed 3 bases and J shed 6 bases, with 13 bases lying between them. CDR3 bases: TGCAGTGCTAGTCGGGGGGCAACCGATACGCAGTATTTT. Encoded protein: CSASRGATDTQYF.

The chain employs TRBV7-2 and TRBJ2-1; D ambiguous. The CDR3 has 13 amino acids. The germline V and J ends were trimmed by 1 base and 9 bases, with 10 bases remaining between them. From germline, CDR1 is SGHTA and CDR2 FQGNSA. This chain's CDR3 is CASSLVHSSEQFF. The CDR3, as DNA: TGTGCCAGCAGCTTAGTCCATTCGAGTGAGCAGTTCTTC.

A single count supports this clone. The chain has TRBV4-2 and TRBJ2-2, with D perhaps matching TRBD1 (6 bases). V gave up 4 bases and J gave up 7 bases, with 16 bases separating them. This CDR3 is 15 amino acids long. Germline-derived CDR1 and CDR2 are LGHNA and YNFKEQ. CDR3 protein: CASSPSDRSLGELFF. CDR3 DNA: TGTGCCAGCAGCCCGTCCGACAGGTCCCTCGGGGAGCTGTTTTTT.

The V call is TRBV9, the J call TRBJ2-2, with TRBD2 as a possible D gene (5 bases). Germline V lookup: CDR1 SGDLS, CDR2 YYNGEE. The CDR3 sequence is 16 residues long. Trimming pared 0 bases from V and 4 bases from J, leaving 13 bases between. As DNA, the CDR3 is TGTGCCAGCAGCGTAGACTCAGGACGGGGCACCGGGGAGCTGTTTTTT. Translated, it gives CASSVDSGRGTGELFF.

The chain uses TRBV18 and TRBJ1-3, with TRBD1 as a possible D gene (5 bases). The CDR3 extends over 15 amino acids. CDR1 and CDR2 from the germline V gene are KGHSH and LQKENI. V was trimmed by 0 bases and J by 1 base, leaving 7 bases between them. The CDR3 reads CASSPPGGSGNTIYF. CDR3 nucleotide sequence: TGTGCCAGCTCACCACCGGGGGGATCTGGAAACACCATATATTTT.

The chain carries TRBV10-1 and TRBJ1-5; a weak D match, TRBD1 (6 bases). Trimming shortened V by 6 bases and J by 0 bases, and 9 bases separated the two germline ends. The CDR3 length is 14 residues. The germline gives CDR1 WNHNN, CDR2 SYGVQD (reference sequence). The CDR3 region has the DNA TGCGCCAGCAGGACAGGTTATAGCAATCAGCCCCAGCATTTT. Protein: CASRTGYSNQPQHF.

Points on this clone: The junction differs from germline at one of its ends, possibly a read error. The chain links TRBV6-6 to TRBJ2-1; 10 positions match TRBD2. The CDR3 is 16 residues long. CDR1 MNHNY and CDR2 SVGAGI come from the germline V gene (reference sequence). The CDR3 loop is CASCYLSSGSFGEQFF. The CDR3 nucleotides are TGTGCCAGCTGTTATCTTTCTAGCGGGAGTTTCGGTGAGCAGTTCTTC.

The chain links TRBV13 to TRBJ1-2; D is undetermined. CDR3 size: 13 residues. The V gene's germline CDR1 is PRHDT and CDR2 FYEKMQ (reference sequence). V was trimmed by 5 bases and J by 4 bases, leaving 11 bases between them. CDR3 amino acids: CASSRLRAYGYTF. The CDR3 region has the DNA TGTGCCAGCAGCAGATTGAGAGCCTATGGCTACACCTTC. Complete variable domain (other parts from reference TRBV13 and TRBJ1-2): AAGVIQSPRHLIKEKRETATLKCYPIPRHDTVYWYQQGPGQDPQFLISFYEKMQSDKGSIPDRFSAQQFSDYHSELNMSSLELGDSALYFCASSRLRAYGYTFGSGTRLTVV.

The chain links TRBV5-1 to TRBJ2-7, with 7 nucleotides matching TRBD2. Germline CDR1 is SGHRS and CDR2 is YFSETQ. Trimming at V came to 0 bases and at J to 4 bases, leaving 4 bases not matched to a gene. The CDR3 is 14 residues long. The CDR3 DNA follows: TGCGCCAGCAGCTTGGCTAGCGGACAATACGAGCAGTACTTC. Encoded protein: CASSLASGQYEQYF. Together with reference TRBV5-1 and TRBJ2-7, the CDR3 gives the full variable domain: KAGVTQTPRYLIKTRGQQVTLSCSPISGHRSVSWYQQTPGQGLQFLFEYFSETQRNKGNFPGRFSGRQFSNSRSEMNVSTLELGDSALYLCASSLASGQYEQYFGPGTRLTVT.

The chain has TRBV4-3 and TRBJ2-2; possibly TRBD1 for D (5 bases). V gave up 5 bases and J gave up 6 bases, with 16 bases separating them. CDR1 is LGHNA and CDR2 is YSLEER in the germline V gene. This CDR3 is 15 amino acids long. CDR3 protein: CASSSQGLSAGELFF. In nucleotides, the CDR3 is TGCGCCAGCAGCTCTCAGGGCCTCTCCGCCGGGGAGCTGTTTTTT.

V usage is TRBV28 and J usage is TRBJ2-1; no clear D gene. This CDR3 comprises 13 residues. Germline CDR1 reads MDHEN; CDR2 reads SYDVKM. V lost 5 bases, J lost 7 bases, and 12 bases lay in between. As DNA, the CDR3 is TGTGCCAGCAGTCCCATCTATCGGAATGAGCAGTTCTTC. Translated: CASSPIYRNEQFF.

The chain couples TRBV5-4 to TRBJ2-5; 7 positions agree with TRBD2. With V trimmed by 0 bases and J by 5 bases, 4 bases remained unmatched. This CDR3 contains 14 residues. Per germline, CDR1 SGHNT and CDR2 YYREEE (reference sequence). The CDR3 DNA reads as TGTGCCAGCAGCTTGGAAGGGCGGGGGGAGACCCAGTACTTC. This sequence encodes CASSLEGRGETQYF.

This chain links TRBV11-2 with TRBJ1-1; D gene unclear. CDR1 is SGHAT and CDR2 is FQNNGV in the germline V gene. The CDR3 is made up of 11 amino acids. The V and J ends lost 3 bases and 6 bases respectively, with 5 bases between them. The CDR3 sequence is CASSFGAEAFF. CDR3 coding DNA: TGTGCCAGCAGCTTCGGTGCTGAAGCTTTCTTT.

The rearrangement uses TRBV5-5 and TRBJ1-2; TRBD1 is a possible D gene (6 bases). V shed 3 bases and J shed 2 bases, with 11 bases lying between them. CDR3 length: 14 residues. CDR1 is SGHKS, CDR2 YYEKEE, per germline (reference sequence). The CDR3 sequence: CASSWDISNYGYTF. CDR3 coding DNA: TGTGCCAGCAGCTGGGACATTTCAAACTATGGCTACACCTTC.

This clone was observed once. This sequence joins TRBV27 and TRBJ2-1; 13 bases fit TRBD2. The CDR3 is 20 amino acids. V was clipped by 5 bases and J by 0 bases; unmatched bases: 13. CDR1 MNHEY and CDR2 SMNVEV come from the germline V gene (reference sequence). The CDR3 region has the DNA TGTGCCAGCAGTCCTTCCGGACTAGCGGGAGATAGAAGCTCCTACAATGAGCAGTTCTTC. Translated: CASSPSGLAGDRSSYNEQFF.

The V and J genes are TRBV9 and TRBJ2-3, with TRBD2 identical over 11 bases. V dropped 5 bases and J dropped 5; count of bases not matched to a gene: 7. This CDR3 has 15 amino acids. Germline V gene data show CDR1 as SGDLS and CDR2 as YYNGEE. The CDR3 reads CASRPPGLAEDTQYF. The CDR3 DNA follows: TGTGCCAGCAGACCGCCGGGACTAGCGGAAGATACGCAGTATTTT.

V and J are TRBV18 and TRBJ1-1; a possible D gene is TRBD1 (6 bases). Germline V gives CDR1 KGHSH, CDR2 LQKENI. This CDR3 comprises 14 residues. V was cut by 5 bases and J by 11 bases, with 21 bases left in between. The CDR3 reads CASSNAPGERGAFF. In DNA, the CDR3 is TGTGCCAGCTCAAATGCTCCAGGGGAGAGAGGTGCTTTCTTT.

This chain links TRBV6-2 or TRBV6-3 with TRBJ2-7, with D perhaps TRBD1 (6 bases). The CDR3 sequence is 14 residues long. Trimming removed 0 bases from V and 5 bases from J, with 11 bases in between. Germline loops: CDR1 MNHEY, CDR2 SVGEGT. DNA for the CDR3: TGTGCCAGCAGTTACTCGGGGGCCGGGGACGAGCAGTACTTC. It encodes CASSYSGAGDEQYF.

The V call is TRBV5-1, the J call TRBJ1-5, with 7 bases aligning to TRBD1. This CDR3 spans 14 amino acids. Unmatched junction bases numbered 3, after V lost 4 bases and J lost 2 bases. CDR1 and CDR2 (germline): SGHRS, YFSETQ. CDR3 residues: CASSLGTGNQPQHF. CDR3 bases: TGCGCCAGCAGCCTAGGGACAGGCAATCAGCCCCAGCATTTT. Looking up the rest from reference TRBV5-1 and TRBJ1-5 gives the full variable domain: KAGVTQTPRYLIKTRGQQVTLSCSPISGHRSVSWYQQTPGQGLQFLFEYFSETQRNKGNFPGRFSGRQFSNSRSEMNVSTLELGDSALYLCASSLGTGNQPQHFGDGTRLSIL.

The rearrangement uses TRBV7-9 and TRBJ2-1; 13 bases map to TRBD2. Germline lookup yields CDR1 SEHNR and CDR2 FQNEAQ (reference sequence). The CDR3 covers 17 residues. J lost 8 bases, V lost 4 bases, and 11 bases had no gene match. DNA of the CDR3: TGTGCCAGCAGCTCGACCTGGACTAGCGGGAGTCTTGATGAGCAGTTCTTC. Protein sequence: CASSSTWTSGSLDEQFF.

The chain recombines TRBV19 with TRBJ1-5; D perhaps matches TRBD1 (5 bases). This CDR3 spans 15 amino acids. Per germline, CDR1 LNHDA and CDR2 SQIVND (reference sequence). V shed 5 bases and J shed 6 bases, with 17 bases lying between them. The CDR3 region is CASSPYSGVVQPQHF. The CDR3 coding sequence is TGTGCCAGTAGTCCTTATTCGGGGGTGGTTCAGCCCCAGCATTTT.